The T cell receptor (beta chain) under discussion was sequenced for a study of PD-1 blockade in classical Hodgkin lymphoma. General observations from the study: Baseline TCR diversity was reportedly lower in newly diagnosed patients than in healthy donors. It was reported as lower still in relapsed/refractory patients.

Method: immunoSEQ multiplex PCR; TCRdb's copy keeps in-frame clones and lacks some. The sample comprises about 34,000 clones, roughly 90% of which are singletons, and approximately 0.22% rests with the top ten. This CDR3 is built from 16 residues. The V gene end was trimmed by 5 bases and the J gene end by 8 bases; junction bases not matched to a gene: 12. Germline CDR1 KGHSH, CDR2 LQKENI. In regard to this clone: What it binds is not known.

This sample's time point: newly diagnosed, previously untreated cHL patient sample. Investigators isolated CD4+ T cells from thawed PBMCs through magnetic negative selection. This sequence joins TRBV18 and TRBJ2-1; TRBD2 aligns across 10 bases. This receptor was obtained from a human donor with classical Hodgkin lymphoma. The sequenced sample was CD4+ T cells from blood. The CDR3 sequence: CASSSGLARTLDEQFF. In DNA, the CDR3 is TGTGCCAGCTCATCGGGACTAGCGCGAACCTTGGATGAGCAGTTCTTC.